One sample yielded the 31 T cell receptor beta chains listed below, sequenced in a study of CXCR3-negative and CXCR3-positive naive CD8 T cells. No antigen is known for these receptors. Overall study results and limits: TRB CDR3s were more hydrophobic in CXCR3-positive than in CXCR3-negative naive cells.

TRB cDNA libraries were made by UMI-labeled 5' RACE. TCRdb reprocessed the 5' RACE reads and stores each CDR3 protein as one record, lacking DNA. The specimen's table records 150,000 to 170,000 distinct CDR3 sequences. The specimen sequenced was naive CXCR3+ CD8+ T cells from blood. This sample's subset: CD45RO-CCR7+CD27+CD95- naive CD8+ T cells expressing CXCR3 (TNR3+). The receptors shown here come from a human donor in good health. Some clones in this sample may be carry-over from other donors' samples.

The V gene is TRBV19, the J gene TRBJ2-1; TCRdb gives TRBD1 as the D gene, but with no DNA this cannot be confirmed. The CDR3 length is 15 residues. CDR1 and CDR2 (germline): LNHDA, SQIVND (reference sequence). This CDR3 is CASSMAGGTYNEQFF.

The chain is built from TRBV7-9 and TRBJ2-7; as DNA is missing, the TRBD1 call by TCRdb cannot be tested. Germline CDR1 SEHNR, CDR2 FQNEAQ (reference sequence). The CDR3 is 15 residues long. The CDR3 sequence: CASSYTGRPPYEQYF.

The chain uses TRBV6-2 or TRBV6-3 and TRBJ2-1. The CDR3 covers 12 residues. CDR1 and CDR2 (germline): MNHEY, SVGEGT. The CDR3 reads CASSYSYPEQFF.

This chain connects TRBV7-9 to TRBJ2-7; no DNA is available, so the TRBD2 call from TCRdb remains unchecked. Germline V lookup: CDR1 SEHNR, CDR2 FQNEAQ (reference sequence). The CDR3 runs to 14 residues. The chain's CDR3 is CASSSTRLGYEQYF. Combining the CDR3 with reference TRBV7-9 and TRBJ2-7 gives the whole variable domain DTGVSQNPRHKITKRGQNVTFRCDPISEHNRLYWYRQTLGQGPEFLTYFQNEAQLEKSRLLSDRFSAERPKGSFSTLEIQRTEQGDSAMYLCASSSTRLGYEQYFGPGTRLTVT.

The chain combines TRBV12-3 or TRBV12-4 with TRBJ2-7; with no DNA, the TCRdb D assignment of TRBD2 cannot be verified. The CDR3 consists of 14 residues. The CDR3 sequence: CASTLSGSSYEQYF.

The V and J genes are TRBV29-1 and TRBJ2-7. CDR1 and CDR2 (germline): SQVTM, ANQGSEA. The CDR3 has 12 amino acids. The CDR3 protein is CSARTLTYEQYF.

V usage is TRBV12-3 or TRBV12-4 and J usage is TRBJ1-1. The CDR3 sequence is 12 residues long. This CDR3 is CASSSVGTEAFF.

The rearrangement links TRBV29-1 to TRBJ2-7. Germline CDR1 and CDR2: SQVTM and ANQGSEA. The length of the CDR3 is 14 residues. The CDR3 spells CSVYGYASSYEQYF.

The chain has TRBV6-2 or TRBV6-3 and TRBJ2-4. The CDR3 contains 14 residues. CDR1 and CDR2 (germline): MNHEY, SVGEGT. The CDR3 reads CASSYSTSSDIQYF.

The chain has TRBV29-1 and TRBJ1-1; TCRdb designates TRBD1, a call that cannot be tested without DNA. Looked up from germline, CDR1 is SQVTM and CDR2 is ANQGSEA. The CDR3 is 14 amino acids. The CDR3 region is CSVGDSRGYTEAFF.

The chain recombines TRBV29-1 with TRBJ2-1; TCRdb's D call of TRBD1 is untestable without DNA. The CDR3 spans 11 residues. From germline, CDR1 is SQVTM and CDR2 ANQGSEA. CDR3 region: CSVNQGYEQFF.

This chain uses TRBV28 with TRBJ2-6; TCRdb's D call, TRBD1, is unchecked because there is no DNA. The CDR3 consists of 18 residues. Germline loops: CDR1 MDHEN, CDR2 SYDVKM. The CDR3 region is CASSGRTGNISGANVLTF.

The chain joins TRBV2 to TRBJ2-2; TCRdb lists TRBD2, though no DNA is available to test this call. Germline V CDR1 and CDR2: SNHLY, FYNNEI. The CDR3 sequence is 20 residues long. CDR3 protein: CASSYSQGLADEFNTGELFF.

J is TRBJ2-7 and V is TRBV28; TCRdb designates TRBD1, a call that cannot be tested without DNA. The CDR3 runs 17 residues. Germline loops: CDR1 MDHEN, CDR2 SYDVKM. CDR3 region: CASSFGPQAGEIYEQYF.

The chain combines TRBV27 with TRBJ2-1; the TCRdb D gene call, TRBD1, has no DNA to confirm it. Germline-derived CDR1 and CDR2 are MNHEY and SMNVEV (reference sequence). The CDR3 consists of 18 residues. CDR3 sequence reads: CASSLLGQGHLWGNEQFF.

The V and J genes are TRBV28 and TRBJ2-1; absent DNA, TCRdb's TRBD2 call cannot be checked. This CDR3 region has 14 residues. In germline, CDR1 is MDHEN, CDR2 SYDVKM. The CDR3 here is CASSGPSSYNEQFF.

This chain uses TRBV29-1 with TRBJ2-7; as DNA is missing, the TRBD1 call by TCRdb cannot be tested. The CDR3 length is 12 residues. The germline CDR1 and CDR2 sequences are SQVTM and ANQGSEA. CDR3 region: CSASDRGYEQYF.

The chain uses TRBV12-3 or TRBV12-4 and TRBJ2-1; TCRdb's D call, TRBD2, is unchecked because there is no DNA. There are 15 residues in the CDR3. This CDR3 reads CASSSRGAFFDEQFF.

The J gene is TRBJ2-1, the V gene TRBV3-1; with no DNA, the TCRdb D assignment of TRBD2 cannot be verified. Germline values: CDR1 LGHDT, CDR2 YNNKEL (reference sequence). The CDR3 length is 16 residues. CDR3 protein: CASSQDTLAGADEQFF.

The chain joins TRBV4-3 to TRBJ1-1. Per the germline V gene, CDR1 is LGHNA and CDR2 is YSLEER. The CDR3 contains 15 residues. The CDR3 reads CASSQDRQADTEAFF.

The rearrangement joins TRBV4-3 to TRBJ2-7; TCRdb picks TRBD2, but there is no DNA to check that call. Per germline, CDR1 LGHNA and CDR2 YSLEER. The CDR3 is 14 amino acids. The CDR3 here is CASSHALDDYEQYF.

The CDR3 spells CATSRGQTPSTDTQYF. This sequence joins TRBV15 and TRBJ2-3; TCRdb returns TRBD1, unconfirmable since there is no DNA. CDR1 and CDR2 (germline): LNHNV, YYDKDF (reference sequence). The CDR3 length is 16 residues.

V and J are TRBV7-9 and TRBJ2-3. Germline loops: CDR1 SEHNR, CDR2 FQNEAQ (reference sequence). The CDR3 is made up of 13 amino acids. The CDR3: CASSLVLADTQYF.

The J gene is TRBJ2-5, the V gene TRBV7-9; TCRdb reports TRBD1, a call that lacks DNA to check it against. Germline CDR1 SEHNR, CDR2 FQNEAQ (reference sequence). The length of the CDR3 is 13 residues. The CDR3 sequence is CASSPTGEETQYF.

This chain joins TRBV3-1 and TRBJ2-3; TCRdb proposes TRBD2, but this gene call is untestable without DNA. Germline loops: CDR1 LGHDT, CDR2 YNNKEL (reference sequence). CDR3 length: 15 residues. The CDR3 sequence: CASSQGTSVTDTQYF.

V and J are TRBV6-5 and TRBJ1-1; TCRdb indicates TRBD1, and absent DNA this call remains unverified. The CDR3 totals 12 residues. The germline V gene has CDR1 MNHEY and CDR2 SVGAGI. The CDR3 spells CASRTGETEAFF.

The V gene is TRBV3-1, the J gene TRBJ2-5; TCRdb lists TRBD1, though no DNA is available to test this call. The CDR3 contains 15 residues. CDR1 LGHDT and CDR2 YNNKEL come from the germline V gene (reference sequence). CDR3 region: CASSHAQGFEETQYF.

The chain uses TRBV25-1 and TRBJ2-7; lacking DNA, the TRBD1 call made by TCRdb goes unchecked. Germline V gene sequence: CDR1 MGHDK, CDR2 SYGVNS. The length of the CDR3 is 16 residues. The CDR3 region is CASSEYSMGQSYEQYF.

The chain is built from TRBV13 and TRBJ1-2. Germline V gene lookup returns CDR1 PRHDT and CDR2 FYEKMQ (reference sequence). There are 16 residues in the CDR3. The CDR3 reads CASSFARGASNYGYTF.

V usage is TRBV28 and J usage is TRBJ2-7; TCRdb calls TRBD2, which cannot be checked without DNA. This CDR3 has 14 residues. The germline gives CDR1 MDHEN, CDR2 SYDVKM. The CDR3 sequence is CASGLAGLVDEQYF.

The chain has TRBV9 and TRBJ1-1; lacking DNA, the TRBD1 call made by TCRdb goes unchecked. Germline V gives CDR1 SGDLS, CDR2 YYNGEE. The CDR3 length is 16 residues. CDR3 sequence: CASSVVPQGARTEASF.